Listed below are T cell receptor beta chains from one sample, sequenced in a study of cytomegalovirus exposure and HLA in healthy donors. Libraries were prepared by immunoSEQ multiplex PCR; TCRdb keeps only in-frame clonotypes and omits some of them. The sample has around 100,000 clones, about 79% seen once. Sequences were obtained from PBMCs. These receptors came from a man in his fifties or sixties in good health and CMV-seropositive. CDR3s include the opening cysteine and the closing phenylalanine or tryptophan. The order of the fields is D gene, clone size, J gene, V gene, CDR3 protein, CDR3 DNA. The D gene is left open where the match is weak. A clone size is listed for some rows: how often the clone was seen (once, few, many), or a class if it is expanded.

D gene: NA
clone size: NA
J gene: TRBJ2-7
V gene: TRBV6-1
CDR3 protein: CASSLTVYEQYF
CDR3 DNA: TGTGCCAGCAGCCTGACAGTTTACGAGCAGTACTTC

D gene: NA
clone size: NA
J gene: TRBJ2-2
V gene: TRBV6-5
CDR3 protein: CASSYSRGAGELFF
CDR3 DNA: TGTGCCAGCAGTTACTCGCGGGGTGCCGGGGAGCTGTTTTTT

D gene: TRBD1
clone size: NA
J gene: TRBJ1-2
V gene: TRBV7-9
CDR3 protein: CSSSLEHPGQAPWGGYTF
CDR3 DNA: TGTTCCAGCAGCCTCGAACACCCCGGACAGGCACCCTGGGGAGGCTACACCTTC

D gene: TRBD1
clone size: once
J gene: TRBJ1-1
V gene: TRBV5-6
CDR3 protein: CASSLWTGWTEAFF
CDR3 DNA: TGTGCCAGCAGCTTATGGACAGGGTGGACTGAAGCTTTCTTT

D gene: TRBD1
clone size: NA
J gene: TRBJ2-5
V gene: TRBV27
CDR3 protein: CASRRWGQGGPTQYF
CDR3 DNA: TGTGCCAGCAGGAGGTGGGGACAGGGGGGTCCGACCCAGTACTTC

D gene: NA
clone size: NA
J gene: TRBJ1-1
V gene: TRBV7-6
CDR3 protein: CASSLDTNTEAFF
CDR3 DNA: TGTGCCAGCAGCTTAGACACAAACACTGAAGCTTTCTTT

D gene: TRBD2
clone size: NA
J gene: TRBJ2-7
V gene: TRBV4-2
CDR3 protein: CASSQDLAGGREQYF
CDR3 DNA: TGTGCCAGCAGCCAAGATCTAGCGGGTGGACGGGAGCAGTACTTC

D gene: NA
clone size: NA
J gene: TRBJ2-5
V gene: TRBV10-3
CDR3 protein: CAISESDSQETQYF
CDR3 DNA: TGTGCCATCAGTGAGTCGGACTCCCAAGAGACCCAGTACTTC

D gene: TRBD2
clone size: few
J gene: TRBJ2-1
V gene: TRBV7-3
CDR3 protein: CASSPEAGPVLNEQFF
CDR3 DNA: TGTGCCAGCAGCCCTGAAGCGGGACCGGTTCTCAATGAGCAGTTCTTC

D gene: NA
clone size: once
J gene: TRBJ1-2
V gene: TRBV18
CDR3 protein: CASSNSIDRLYGYTF
CDR3 DNA: TGTGCCAGCTCCAACTCTATCGACAGGCTTTATGGCTACACCTTC

D gene: NA
clone size: few
J gene: TRBJ2-3
V gene: TRBV30
CDR3 protein: CAWRFPSTDTQYF
CDR3 DNA: TGTGCCTGGAGGTTCCCTAGCACAGATACGCAGTATTTT

D gene: TRBD1
clone size: NA
J gene: TRBJ1-2
V gene: TRBV13
CDR3 protein: CASSPRTGGSYGYTF
CDR3 DNA: TGTGCCAGCAGCCCTCGGACAGGGGGCAGCTATGGCTACACCTTC

D gene: NA
clone size: few
J gene: TRBJ1-6
V gene: TRBV28
CDR3 protein: CASSQEFFRGYNSPLHF
CDR3 DNA: TGTGCCAGCAGCCAAGAGTTTTTTCGAGGCTATAATTCACCCCTCCACTTT

D gene: TRBD2
clone size: NA
J gene: TRBJ2-3
V gene: TRBV5-1
CDR3 protein: CASRRGADTQYF
CDR3 DNA: TGCGCCAGCCGCCGGGGGGCAGATACGCAGTATTTT

D gene: NA
clone size: NA
J gene: TRBJ2-7
V gene: TRBV7-9
CDR3 protein: CASSAGTGRLEQYF
CDR3 DNA: TGTGCCAGCAGCGCCGGGACGGGGAGGCTCGAGCAGTACTTC

D gene: NA
clone size: NA
J gene: TRBJ2-3
V gene: TRBV2
CDR3 protein: CASTGRARTDTQYF
CDR3 DNA: TGTGCCAGCACGGGAAGAGCGCGCACAGATACGCAGTATTTT

D gene: TRBD1
clone size: NA
J gene: TRBJ2-7
V gene: TRBV5-1
CDR3 protein: CASSLWTGLYEQYF
CDR3 DNA: TGCGCCAGCAGCTTGTGGACAGGCCTCTACGAGCAGTACTTC

D gene: NA
clone size: NA
J gene: TRBJ1-5
V gene: TRBV9
CDR3 protein: CASSVGAGGNQPQHF
CDR3 DNA: TGTGCCAGCAGCGTAGGAGCGGGAGGCAATCAGCCCCAGCATTTT

D gene: NA
clone size: NA
J gene: TRBJ1-1
V gene: TRBV7-2
CDR3 protein: CASSPQGNTEAFF
CDR3 DNA: TGTGCCAGCAGCCCACAGGGTAACACTGAAGCTTTCTTT

D gene: NA
clone size: NA
J gene: TRBJ2-7
V gene: TRBV9
CDR3 protein: CASSVGGESSYEQYF
CDR3 DNA: TGTGCCAGCAGCGTAGGAGGTGAGAGCTCCTACGAGCAGTACTTC

D gene: NA
clone size: once
J gene: TRBJ1-5
V gene: TRBV4-1
CDR3 protein: CASSPKTNSNQPQHF
CDR3 DNA: TGCGCCAGCAGCCCGAAAACTAATAGCAATCAGCCCCAGCATTTT

D gene: TRBD2
clone size: NA
J gene: TRBJ2-7
V gene: TRBV5-4
CDR3 protein: CASSPHRASGTNYEQYF
CDR3 DNA: TGTGCCAGCAGCCCCCATAGGGCTAGCGGGACCAACTACGAGCAGTACTTC

D gene: TRBD1
clone size: NA
J gene: TRBJ2-7
V gene: TRBV2
CDR3 protein: CASTFRDRGSHEQYF
CDR3 DNA: TGTGCCAGCACTTTCCGGGACAGGGGGTCCCACGAGCAGTACTTC

D gene: TRBD2
clone size: NA
J gene: TRBJ2-1
V gene: TRBV19
CDR3 protein: CAIEREGGEQFF
CDR3 DNA: TGTGCCATCGAGCGGGAGGGGGGCGAGCAGTTCTTC

D gene: TRBD2
clone size: NA
J gene: TRBJ2-2
V gene: TRBV7-3
CDR3 protein: CASSRGLAGNTGELFF
CDR3 DNA: TGTGCCAGCAGCCGCGGACTAGCGGGAAACACCGGGGAGCTGTTTTTT

D gene: NA
clone size: NA
J gene: TRBJ2-1
V gene: TRBV25-1
CDR3 protein: CASSDPRGLPDNEQFF
CDR3 DNA: TGTGCCAGCAGTGACCCCAGAGGGCTCCCCGACAATGAGCAGTTCTTC

D gene: NA
clone size: few
J gene: TRBJ2-3
V gene: TRBV11-3
CDR3 protein: CASSLGQREGDTQYF
CDR3 DNA: TGTGCCAGCAGCTTAGGCCAGCGAGAGGGAGATACGCAGTATTTT

D gene: NA
clone size: NA
J gene: TRBJ2-3
V gene: TRBV5-1
CDR3 protein: CASSLEAGTDTQYF
CDR3 DNA: TGCGCCAGCAGCTTGGAGGCGGGTACAGATACGCAGTATTTT

D gene: TRBD1
clone size: NA
J gene: TRBJ2-5
V gene: TRBV25-1
CDR3 protein: CASSEYMDRGETQYF
CDR3 DNA: TGTGCCAGCAGTGAATATATGGACAGGGGGGAGACCCAGTACTTC

D gene: TRBD1
clone size: NA
J gene: TRBJ2-7
V gene: TRBV28
CDR3 protein: CASRQTGGTYEQYF
CDR3 DNA: TGTGCCAGCAGACAGACAGGGGGGACCTACGAGCAGTACTTC

D gene: NA
clone size: once
J gene: TRBJ2-5
V gene: TRBV5-4
CDR3 protein: CASSFGGQAGETQYF
CDR3 DNA: TGTGCCAGCAGCTTCGGGGGGCAGGCTGGAGAGACCCAGTACTTC

D gene: NA
clone size: NA
J gene: TRBJ2-5
V gene: TRBV9
CDR3 protein: CASSVATGGEQETQYF
CDR3 DNA: TGTGCCAGCAGCGTAGCTACCGGGGGTGAGCAAGAGACCCAGTACTTC

D gene: TRBD2
clone size: NA
J gene: TRBJ2-1
V gene: TRBV25-1
CDR3 protein: CASSPLGGGPSSYNEQFF
CDR3 DNA: TGTGCCAGCAGTCCCCTAGGCGGGGGGCCTAGCTCCTACAATGAGCAGTTCTTC

D gene: NA
clone size: NA
J gene: TRBJ2-3
V gene: TRBV15
CDR3 protein: CATGLSTDTQYF
CDR3 DNA: TGTGCCACCGGACTCAGCACAGATACGCAGTATTTT

D gene: NA
clone size: NA
J gene: TRBJ2-7
V gene: TRBV6-6
CDR3 protein: CASSTDGRGEQYF
CDR3 DNA: TGTGCCAGCAGTACGGATGGAAGGGGCGAGCAGTACTTC

D gene: TRBD1
clone size: NA
J gene: TRBJ1-1
V gene: TRBV5-1
CDR3 protein: CASSVTGENTEAFF
CDR3 DNA: TGCGCCAGCAGCGTGACAGGGGAGAACACTGAAGCTTTCTTT

D gene: NA
clone size: NA
J gene: TRBJ2-2
V gene: TRBV25-1
CDR3 protein: CASSNRATGELFF
CDR3 DNA: TGTGCCAGCAGCAACCGCGCCACCGGGGAGCTGTTTTTT

D gene: TRBD2
clone size: NA
J gene: TRBJ2-2
V gene: TRBV9
CDR3 protein: CASGTGTSGSKTTGELFF
CDR3 DNA: TGTGCCAGCGGAACAGGGACTAGCGGGAGTAAAACCACCGGGGAGCTGTTTTTT

D gene: NA
clone size: NA
J gene: TRBJ1-5
V gene: TRBV27
CDR3 protein: CASSPYSGNQPQHF
CDR3 DNA: TGTGCCAGCAGTCCATACAGTGGCAATCAGCCCCAGCATTTT

D gene: NA
clone size: NA
J gene: TRBJ2-7
V gene: TRBV10-3
CDR3 protein: CASGAEAGEQYF
CDR3 DNA: TGTGCCTCAGGGGCGGAAGCGGGGGAGCAGTACTTC

D gene: NA
clone size: once
J gene: TRBJ2-7
V gene: TRBV7-2
CDR3 protein: CASSVEQGSYSYEQYF
CDR3 DNA: TGTGCCAGCAGCGTGGAACAGGGCTCCTACTCCTACGAGCAGTACTTC

D gene: TRBD1
clone size: NA
J gene: TRBJ2-5
V gene: TRBV5-6
CDR3 protein: CASSTGTGKQETQYF
CDR3 DNA: TGTGCCAGCAGCACGGGGACAGGGAAACAAGAGACCCAGTACTTC

D gene: TRBD1
clone size: once
J gene: TRBJ2-7
V gene: TRBV19
CDR3 protein: CASRDRGRYEQYF
CDR3 DNA: TGTGCCAGCCGCGACAGGGGCCGCTACGAGCAGTACTTC

D gene: TRBD1
clone size: NA
J gene: TRBJ2-3
V gene: TRBV18
CDR3 protein: CASSPPGTGGGTDTQYF
CDR3 DNA: TGTGCCAGTTCACCACCTGGGACAGGGGGCGGCACAGATACGCAGTATTTT

D gene: NA
clone size: NA
J gene: TRBJ2-2
V gene: TRBV27
CDR3 protein: CASSPLGGNTGELFF
CDR3 DNA: TGTGCCAGCAGTCCCTTGGGGGGGAACACCGGGGAGCTGTTTTTT

D gene: NA
clone size: NA
J gene: TRBJ2-2
V gene: TRBV5-1
CDR3 protein: CASSPGQGGTGELFF
CDR3 DNA: TGCGCCAGCAGCCCAGGACAGGGAGGGACCGGGGAGCTGTTTTTT

D gene: NA
clone size: NA
J gene: TRBJ2-2
V gene: TRBV6-1
CDR3 protein: CASSEVFSDTGELFF
CDR3 DNA: TGTGCCAGCAGTGAAGTCTTTTCGGACACCGGGGAGCTGTTTTTT

D gene: TRBD2
clone size: NA
J gene: TRBJ2-1
V gene: TRBV11-3
CDR3 protein: CASSAGTSGRHNEQFF
CDR3 DNA: TGTGCCAGCAGCGCAGGGACTAGCGGGAGACACAATGAGCAGTTCTTC

D gene: NA
clone size: NA
J gene: TRBJ1-1
V gene: TRBV7-8
CDR3 protein: CASSGGAVYMNTEAFF
CDR3 DNA: TGTGCCAGCAGCGGGGGGGCGGTCTACATGAACACTGAAGCTTTCTTT

D gene: NA
clone size: once
J gene: TRBJ2-1
V gene: TRBV5-5
CDR3 protein: CASSLEGPWVF
CDR3 DNA: TGTGCCAGCAGCTTGGAGGGGCCGTGGGTCTTC

D gene: TRBD1
clone size: once
J gene: TRBJ1-1
V gene: TRBV5-4
CDR3 protein: CASSLAQGRTEAFF
CDR3 DNA: TGTGCCAGCAGCTTGGCACAGGGGAGGACTGAAGCTTTCTTT

D gene: NA
clone size: NA
J gene: TRBJ1-1
V gene: TRBV5-1
CDR3 protein: CASSFTVSNTEAFF
CDR3 DNA: TGCGCCAGCAGCTTTACAGTCTCGAACACTGAAGCTTTCTTT

D gene: NA
clone size: NA
J gene: TRBJ1-5
V gene: TRBV5-5
CDR3 protein: CASSLQGMSSNQPQHF
CDR3 DNA: TGTGCCAGCAGCTTACAGGGAATGTCGAGCAATCAGCCCCAGCATTTT

D gene: NA
clone size: NA
J gene: TRBJ2-3
V gene: TRBV2
CDR3 protein: CASRGDWGTDTQYF
CDR3 DNA: TGTGCCAGCAGGGGGGACTGGGGGACAGATACGCAGTATTTT

D gene: NA
clone size: NA
J gene: TRBJ1-5
V gene: TRBV19
CDR3 protein: CASKPGASNQPQHF
CDR3 DNA: TGTGCCAGTAAGCCGGGAGCGAGCAATCAGCCCCAGCATTTT

D gene: NA
clone size: NA
J gene: TRBJ1-1
V gene: TRBV5-5
CDR3 protein: CASSFGLSRNTEAFF
CDR3 DNA: TGTGCCAGCAGCTTCGGACTCTCAAGGAACACTGAAGCTTTCTTT

D gene: TRBD1
clone size: once
J gene: TRBJ1-2
V gene: TRBV4-1
CDR3 protein: CASSQDPGQQVSYGYTF
CDR3 DNA: TGCGCCAGCAGCCAAGATCCGGGACAGCAAGTTTCCTATGGCTACACCTTC

D gene: TRBD1
clone size: NA
J gene: TRBJ1-1
V gene: TRBV5-1
CDR3 protein: CASSQQGENTEAFF
CDR3 DNA: TGCGCCAGCAGCCAACAGGGGGAGAACACTGAAGCTTTCTTT

D gene: TRBD1
clone size: NA
J gene: TRBJ1-2
V gene: TRBV6-1
CDR3 protein: CASSEAGTGVYGYTF
CDR3 DNA: TGTGCCAGCAGTGAGGCCGGGACAGGGGTCTATGGCTACACCTTC